Presented here are 22 T cell receptor beta chains from one specimen sequenced in a study of cytotoxic CD8 clonotypes in ibrutinib-treated CLL. Repertoires were generated with immunoSEQ multiplex PCR, while TCRdb's copy carries only in-frame clones and drops some. The data contain about 310,000 clones, almost 80% of them singletons. Sequencing used PBMCs, obtained before ibrutinib treatment. The receptor set was obtained from a human donor with chronic lymphocytic leukemia.

The chain recombines TRBV5-1 with TRBJ2-1; 9 nucleotides match TRBD1. The ends lost 0 bases at V and 8 bases at J; junction bases unmatched: 6. Germline CDR1 is SGHRS and CDR2 is YFSETQ. CDR3 length: 15 residues. CDR3 amino acids: CASSLGDRAYHEQFF. The CDR3 bases are TGCGCCAGCAGCTTGGGGGACAGGGCTTACCATGAGCAGTTCTTC.

The chain joins TRBV11-1 to TRBJ2-3; maybe TRBD1 (5 bases). V was pared by 5 bases and J by 0 bases, with 15 bases between. The germline V gene encodes CDR1 SGHAT and CDR2 FQDESV (reference sequence). The CDR3 covers 16 residues. DNA for the CDR3: TGTGCCAGCAGCGGGGCGTGGCAGAATAGCACAGATACGCAGTATTTT. It codes for CASSGAWQNSTDTQYF.

In this sample, this clone turned up a few times. The J gene is TRBJ2-3, the V gene TRBV9, with D hard to call. Trimming left V 0 bases short and J 0 bases short, with 11 bases between. CDR1 SGDLS and CDR2 YYNGEE come from the germline V gene. The CDR3 has 16 amino acids. The CDR3 DNA reads TGTGCCAGCAGCGTAGCTTGGGCAGCGAGCACAGATACGCAGTATTTT. It specifies CASSVAWAASTDTQYF.

This chain connects TRBV9 to TRBJ1-5, with D possibly TRBD1 on 6 matching bases. Germline loops: CDR1 SGDLS, CDR2 YYNGEE. Trimming took off 3 bases at V and 3 bases at J, with 10 bases between the two ends. The CDR3 has 14 residues. CDR3 amino acids: CASSAQGFNQPQHF. For the CDR3, the DNA is TGTGCCAGCAGCGCACAGGGTTTCAATCAGCCCCAGCATTTT.

V gene TRBV6-1 combines with J gene TRBJ2-2; no clear D gene. Germline CDR1 and CDR2: MNHNS and SASEGT. Trimming shortened V by 8 bases and J by 3 bases, and 10 bases separated the two germline ends. The CDR3 totals 13 residues. The CDR3 region has the DNA TGTGCCAGCTGGGATCGGGACACCGGGGAGCTGTTTTTT. It translates to CASWDRDTGELFF.

The chain combines TRBV6-1 with TRBJ2-2, with 8 bases lining up with TRBD1. Per the germline V gene, CDR1 is MNHNS and CDR2 is SASEGT. Losses at the gene ends were 0 bases for V and 4 bases for J; bases not matched to a gene: 4. CDR3 length: 16 residues. CDR3 protein: CASSEAGDRSTGELFF. Written as DNA, the CDR3 is TGTGCCAGCAGTGAAGCTGGGGACAGGAGCACCGGGGAGCTGTTTTTT.

This chain joins TRBV7-2 and TRBJ2-3; unclear D gene. The CDR3 spans 15 residues. The V end lost 2 bases, the J end lost 0 bases, and 9 bases lay between the germline ends. CDR1 SGHTA and CDR2 FQGNSA come from the germline V gene. CDR3 protein: CASSLTVSSTDTQYF. CDR3 nucleotide sequence: TGTGCCAGCAGCTTAACAGTCTCTAGCACAGATACGCAGTATTTT. Using reference TRBV7-2 and TRBJ2-3 for the parts outside the CDR3, the full variable domain is GAGVSQSPSNKVTEKGKDVELRCDPISGHTALYWYRQSLGQGLEFLIYFQGNSAPDKSGLPSDRFSAERTGGSVSTLTIQRTQQEDSAVYLCASSLTVSSTDTQYFGPGTRLTVL.

The J gene is TRBJ2-5, the V gene TRBV2; 10 nucleotides agree with TRBD1. V gave up 10 bases and J gave up 5 bases; unmatched junction bases: 7. Germline CDR1 is SNHLY and CDR2 is FYNNEI. The CDR3 runs 13 residues. The chain's CDR3 is CATSTGGWETQYF. For the CDR3, the DNA is TGTGCCACGTCGACAGGGGGCTGGGAGACCCAGTACTTC.

As regards this clone: Other DNA sequences in the sample encode the same CDR3. The chain links TRBV5-6 to TRBJ2-7, with unresolved D. Germline loops: CDR1 SGHDT, CDR2 YYEEEE. This CDR3 is 12 amino acids long. V was clipped by 0 bases and J by 4 bases, with 5 bases between them. CDR3 sequence (DNA): TGTGCCAGCAGCTTGGGAGGATACGAGCAGTACTTC. This sequence encodes CASSLGGYEQYF.

The chain uses TRBV6-5 and TRBJ2-7; D might be TRBD2 (6 bases). In germline, CDR1 is MNHEY, CDR2 SVGAGI. V was trimmed by 4 bases and J by 6 bases, leaving 19 bases between them. CDR3 size: 15 residues. CDR3 residues: CASSWSRRESPEQYF. CDR3 DNA sequence: TGTGCCAGCAGTTGGTCTAGACGGGAGTCCCCCGAGCAGTACTTC.

The chain links TRBV6-6 to TRBJ2-1, with D perhaps matching TRBD2 (6 bases). There are 16 residues in the CDR3. Between the trimmed V and J ends, which lost 6 bases and 4 bases, there was a span of 19 bases. CDR1 MNHNY and CDR2 SVGAGI come from the germline V gene (reference sequence). This chain's CDR3 is CASSLDQTSPYNEQFF. CDR3 coding DNA: TGTGCCAGCAGCTTAGACCAGACTAGTCCTTACAATGAGCAGTTCTTC.

The gene calls are TRBV5-8 and TRBJ2-5; a possible D gene is TRBD2 (7 bases). This CDR3 has 13 residues. Trimming cost V 6 bases and J 4 bases, with 13 bases left between them. Per germline, CDR1 SGHTS and CDR2 YDEGEE. The CDR3 protein is CASKRGRGETQYF. The CDR3 nucleotides are TGTGCCAGCAAAAGGGGGAGGGGAGAGACCCAGTACTTC.

The rearrangement uses TRBV28 and TRBJ1-1; maybe TRBD1 (5 bases). The CDR3 contains 13 residues. Germline CDR1 MDHEN, CDR2 SYDVKM. Trimming cost V 6 bases and J 8 bases, with 16 bases left between them. The CDR3 protein is CASRTQTDSEAFF. The CDR3 DNA sequence: TGTGCCAGCAGAACTCAGACAGACTCCGAAGCTTTCTTT.

This clone has at least ten counts. The chain has TRBV7-2 and TRBJ2-4; a weak D match, TRBD2 (6 bases). The CDR3 runs 12 residues. V was clipped by 5 bases and J by 7 bases, with 9 bases between them. The V gene's germline CDR1 is SGHTA and CDR2 FQGNSA. CDR3 loop: CASSAGGNIQYF. In nucleotides, the CDR3 is TGTGCCAGCAGCGCAGGAGGGAACATTCAGTACTTC.

This clone appeared once. V usage is TRBV7-2 and J usage is TRBJ2-3; D perhaps matches TRBD2 (6 bases). V lost 4 bases, J lost 5 bases, and 19 bases lay in between. Germline CDR1 reads SGHTA; CDR2 reads FQGNSA. The CDR3 is 16 residues long. The CDR3 protein is CASSSTRLVAGDTQYF. The CDR3 DNA is TGTGCCAGCAGCTCAACCAGACTAGTGGCGGGAGATACGCAGTATTTT.

V is TRBV9 and J is TRBJ2-5; 10 bases map to TRBD2. The length of the CDR3 is 15 residues. Germline V gene lookup returns CDR1 SGDLS and CDR2 YYNGEE. Trimming at V came to 2 bases and at J to 2 bases, leaving 3 bases not matched to a gene. The CDR3 sequence: CASSVGLAEQETQYF. CDR3 coding DNA: TGTGCCAGCAGCGTTGGACTAGCGGAACAAGAGACCCAGTACTTC.

The genes are TRBV5-1 and TRBJ2-7; TRBD1 matches at 7 bases. CDR3 length: 15 residues. V was clipped by 2 bases and J by 9 bases; unmatched bases: 14. In germline, CDR1 is SGHRS, CDR2 YFSETQ. The chain's CDR3 is CASSLNTNRGTVQYF. The DNA for the CDR3 is TGCGCCAGCAGCTTAAACACAAACAGGGGAACGGTGCAGTACTTC.

The DNA of the CDR3 is TGTGCCAGCTCGCAGAACAGGGTTGTAGATACGCAGTATTTT. Its translation is CASSQNRVVDTQYF. The genes are TRBV18 and TRBJ2-3, with D possibly being TRBD1 (6 bases). V lost 6 bases and J 5 bases, leaving 15 bases between the germline ends. Per germline, CDR1 KGHSH and CDR2 LQKENI. CDR3 length: 14 residues.

The count of this clone is one. The chain combines TRBV28 with TRBJ2-7; D perhaps matches TRBD1 (6 bases). With 5 bases removed from V and 3 bases from J, the gap between germline ends came to 14 bases. The CDR3 extends over 14 amino acids. The germline gives CDR1 MDHEN, CDR2 SYDVKM. The CDR3: CASSHRTESYEQYF. Here the CDR3 DNA reads TGTGCCAGCAGTCATCGGACAGAGAGCTACGAGCAGTACTTC.

The chain recombines TRBV10-1 with TRBJ2-1; 9 nucleotides line up with TRBD2. Trimming removed 4 bases from V and 9 bases from J; junction bases left unmatched: 10. CDR3 length equals 15 residues. CDR1 and CDR2 from the germline V gene are WNHNN and SYGVQD (reference sequence). CDR3 amino acids: CASSGSGRLIGEQFF. The CDR3 region has the DNA TGCGCCAGCAGTGGTAGCGGGAGATTAATCGGTGAGCAGTTCTTC.

The chain joins TRBV9 to TRBJ2-2; TRBD2 is a possible D gene (5 bases). The length of the CDR3 is 17 residues. Per germline, CDR1 SGDLS and CDR2 YYNGEE. V was shortened by 4 bases and J by 2 bases, with 18 bases between the two germline ends. The CDR3 loop reads CASSHSFERPNTGELFF. The CDR3 DNA reads as TGTGCCAGCAGCCACTCTTTCGAGCGGCCCAACACCGGGGAGCTGTTTTTT.

J is TRBJ1-1 and V is TRBV18; 7 bases agree with TRBD1. The CDR3 has 15 residues. Trimming cost V 3 bases and J 1 base; bases outside gene matches: 5. The germline gives CDR1 KGHSH, CDR2 LQKENI. The CDR3 coding sequence is TGTGCCAGCTCACCCCCCTCAGGGGGGAACACTGAAGCTTTCTTT. Protein sequence: CASSPPSGGNTEAFF. Variable domain in full (rest from reference TRBV18 and TRBJ1-1): NAGVMQNPRHLVRRRGQEARLRCSPMKGHSHVYWYRQLPEEGLKFMVYLQKENIIDESGMPKERFSAEFPKEGPSILRIQQVVRGDSAAYFCASSPPSGGNTEAFFGQGTRLTVV.